Listed below are T cell receptor beta chains from one sample, sequenced in a study of cytomegalovirus exposure and HLA in healthy donors. Measured with immunoSEQ multiplex PCR; TCRdb has only the in-frame clones, and not every one. Of fewer than 90,000 clones in the sample, roughly 76% were seen once. Material: PBMCs. These receptors were obtained from a male donor in good health and CMV-seronegative. Each CDR3 is given with its conserved first and last residue. A D gene is named only where the DNA matches it firmly. Some rows mark clone size as missing; the rest say once, few, many or name a class of expanded clone.

>TRBD2|TRBJ2-7|TRBV7-2|.
CASSQPGLAGRGEQYF
TGTGCCAGCAGCCAACCGGGACTAGCGGGAAGAGGGGAGCAGTACTTC
>.|TRBJ1-1|TRBV10-3|.
CAISGQENTEAFF
TGTGCCATCAGTGGACAGGAGAACACTGAAGCTTTCTTT
>.|TRBJ2-7|TRBV6-5|once
CASSYESGLPYEQYF
TGTGCCAGCAGTTACGAGTCAGGACTTCCTTACGAGCAGTACTTC
>.|TRBJ2-7|TRBV7-2|.
CASSLQGTPYEQYF
TGTGCCAGCAGCTTACAGGGGACACCCTACGAGCAGTACTTC
>.|TRBJ1-2|TRBV28|few
CASRPYLGIGYGYTF
TGTGCCAGCAGACCCTACCTGGGCATTGGGTATGGCTACACCTTC
>.|TRBJ1-2|TRBV9|.
CASSASGGYTF
TGTGCCAGCAGCGCATCGGGAGGCTACACCTTC
>TRBD1|TRBJ1-2|TRBV6-5|.
CASSPTGQGAGTF
TGTGCCAGCTCTCCTACGGGGCAGGGGGCTGGTACCTTC
>TRBD1|TRBJ1-5|TRBV6-5|.
CASSSTGGNQPQHF
TGTGCCAGCAGCTCGACAGGGGGCAATCAGCCCCAGCATTTT
>TRBD1|TRBJ1-1|TRBV28|.
CASSLWTGGSTEAFF
TGTGCCAGCAGTTTATGGACAGGGGGGTCCACTGAAGCTTTCTTT
>TRBD2|TRBJ2-1|TRBV9|.
CASSPRVAGGAYNEQFF
TGTGCCAGCAGCCCTCGAGTTGCGGGAGGCGCCTACAATGAGCAGTTCTTC
>TRBD2|TRBJ2-7|TRBV5-1|.
CASSLGGTSVTYEQYF
TGCGCCAGCAGCTTGGGGGGGACTAGCGTCACCTACGAGCAGTACTTC
>.|TRBJ2-2|TRBV5-1|.
CASSLAGGSGELFF
TGCGCCAGCAGCTTGGCCGGAGGTTCCGGGGAGCTGTTTTTT
>.|TRBJ2-1|TRBV9|.
CASSVSGNEQFF
TGTGCCAGCAGCGTATCAGGCAATGAGCAGTTCTTC
>TRBD1|TRBJ2-4|TRBV6-1|.
CASSLQTGQINIQYF
TGTGCCAGCAGTCTCCAAACGGGACAGATAAACATTCAGTACTTC
>TRBD1|TRBJ2-3|TRBV19|.
CASSTLPGQGIGTDTQYF
TGTGCCAGTAGTACACTACCGGGACAGGGTATTGGTACAGATACGCAGTATTTT
>.|TRBJ1-1|TRBV19|.
CASSPVEGNTEAFF
TGTGCCAGTAGCCCCGTCGAGGGGAACACTGAAGCTTTCTTT
>.|TRBJ1-3|TRBV6-5|.
CASTRGPNSGNTIYF
TGTGCCAGCACGAGAGGGCCAAACTCTGGAAACACCATATATTTT
>.|TRBJ1-2|TRBV28|.
CASSLAPGNGYTF
TGTGCCAGCAGTTTAGCCCCAGGGAATGGCTACACCTTC
>.|TRBJ1-1|TRBV30|.
CVWSVGRGNTEAFF
TGTGTCTGGAGTGTAGGGAGAGGGAACACTGAAGCTTTCTTT
>.|TRBJ1-5|TRBV7-3|.
CASTPGRSGQPQHF
TGTGCCAGCACCCCCGGTCGGTCAGGTCAGCCCCAGCATTTT
>TRBD2|TRBJ2-2|TRBV5-1|.
CASSLILAGETGELFF
TGCGCCAGCAGCTTGATCTTAGCGGGAGAGACCGGGGAGCTGTTTTTT
>TRBD2|TRBJ2-2|TRBV9|.
CASSSRRGLATNTGELFF
TGTGCCAGCAGCTCCCGGAGGGGACTAGCGACGAACACCGGGGAGCTGTTTTTT
>TRBD1|TRBJ2-3|TRBV19|.
CASSIPGQEWRYF
TGTGCCAGTAGTATCCCAGGACAGGAATGGCGGTATTTT
>.|TRBJ1-6|TRBV6-6|.
CASSYSQGLGSPLHF
TGTGCCAGCAGTTACTCCCAGGGGCTAGGTTCACCCCTCCACTTT
>.|TRBJ2-7|TRBV7-2|.
CASSFPPSGEQYF
TGTGCCAGCAGCTTTCCCCCGTCCGGCGAGCAGTACTTC
>.|TRBJ1-3|TRBV9|.
CASSPTPEAGNTIYF
TGTGCCAGCAGCCCGACCCCGGAGGCTGGAAACACCATATATTTT
>.|TRBJ1-2|TRBV9|.
CASSVDGTENYGYTF
TGTGCCAGCAGCGTAGATGGCACGGAGAACTATGGCTACACCTTC
>.|TRBJ1-6|TRBV4-3|.
CASSQGAGNSPLHF
TGCGCCAGCAGCCAAGGCGCAGGTAATTCACCCCTCCACTTT
>.|TRBJ2-7|TRBV7-8|.
CASSRGGSYEQYF
TGTGCCAGCAGCAGAGGTGGCTCCTACGAGCAGTACTTC
>TRBD1|TRBJ2-7|TRBV10-1|.
CASSESNRGRPYEQYF
TGCGCCAGCAGTGAGTCCAACAGGGGTAGACCCTACGAGCAGTACTTC
>.|TRBJ1-2|TRBV5-1|few
CASSLVGRDGYTF
TGCGCCAGCAGCTTGGTAGGCAGGGATGGCTACACCTTC
>.|TRBJ1-2|TRBV9|.
CASSPNRDSGYTF
TGTGCCAGCAGCCCGAACAGGGATAGTGGCTACACCTTC
>.|TRBJ1-2|TRBV6-5|.
CASRFDYGYTF
TGTGCCAGCAGATTCGACTATGGCTACACCTTC
>TRBD1|TRBJ1-6|TRBV5-1|few
CASSAIIAGGGGGNSPLHF
TGCGCCAGCAGCGCTATTATAGCAGGGGGCGGTGGTGGTAATTCACCCCTCCACTTT
>.|TRBJ2-3|TRBV7-2|.
CASRQTGGTDTQYF
TGTGCCAGCAGGCAGACGGGGGGCACAGATACGCAGTATTTT
>.|TRBJ2-3|TRBV29-1|.
CSVEDRIRVAADTQYF
TGCAGCGTTGAAGATAGAATCAGGGTGGCAGCAGATACGCAGTATTTT
>TRBD1|TRBJ2-1|TRBV14|.
CASSPMLASGGSYNEQFF
TGTGCCAGCAGCCCCATGTTAGCGTCAGGGGGTAGCTACAATGAGCAGTTCTTC
>TRBD1|TRBJ1-2|TRBV28|.
CASSSSGTGMGTDGYTF
TGTGCCAGCAGTTCTTCCGGGACAGGGATGGGGACGGATGGCTACACCTTC
>.|TRBJ2-6|TRBV9|.
CASSPQVWANGLTF
TGTGCCAGCAGCCCACAGGTTTGGGCCAACGGCCTGACTTTC
>.|TRBJ2-1|TRBV28|.
CASSPIGRVNNEQFF
TGTGCCAGCAGTCCAATCGGGCGGGTAAACAATGAGCAGTTCTTC